Shown below are 10 T cell receptor beta chains from a single sample sequenced in a study of beta chain features in type 1 diabetes. Every isolated RNA sample was fully reverse transcribed, so sequencing captured expressed TCRB transcripts. Only in-frame clones appear in the TCRdb table, and some are missing; sequencing was by immunoSEQ multiplex PCR. The table has around 200,000 clones, about 13% seen once. The sequenced sample consisted of central memory CD4+ T cells from blood. These receptors all come from a young woman in good health.

This clone was found a few times. This chain uses TRBV4-2 with TRBJ2-3; a weak D match, TRBD2 (5 bases). Trimming cost V 4 bases and J 2 bases, with 13 bases left between them. The CDR3 totals 15 residues. Germline CDR1 and CDR2: LGHNA and YNFKEQ. The CDR3 here is CASSRDGLFTDTQYF. The CDR3 nucleotides are TGTGCCAGCAGCCGAGATGGACTGTTCACAGATACGCAGTATTTT.

The chain has TRBV7-2 and TRBJ2-1, with TRBD2 matching 12 bases. V lost 5 bases and J lost 9; bases outside the gene matches: 11. This CDR3 region has 16 residues. Germline V lookup: CDR1 SGHTA, CDR2 FQGNSA. CDR3 in amino acids: CASSRLLAGGGSEQFF. The CDR3 bases are TGTGCCAGCAGCCGATTACTAGCGGGAGGAGGAAGTGAGCAGTTCTTC.

This clone was recorded many times. The sample holds other DNA sequences that translate to the same CDR3. V is TRBV28 and J is TRBJ1-5; 7 bases line up with TRBD1. V was pared by 9 bases and J by 4 bases, with 6 bases of the junction left unmatched. CDR1 and CDR2 from the germline V gene are MDHEN and SYDVKM. The CDR3 sequence is 13 residues long. The CDR3 region has the DNA TGTGCCAGTGGTGGGACAGCGAATCAGCCCCAGCATTTT. This sequence encodes CASGGTANQPQHF.

The rearrangement uses TRBV28 and TRBJ2-7; D may be TRBD1 (7 bases). Germline loops: CDR1 MDHEN, CDR2 SYDVKM. This CDR3 is built from 15 residues. V lost 10 bases, J lost 0 bases, and 19 bases lay in between. This CDR3 is CATQGGTALSYEQYF. CDR3 nucleotide sequence: TGTGCCACGCAGGGCGGGACAGCCCTCTCCTACGAGCAGTACTTC.

In its sample, this clone was seen a few times. This chain connects TRBV28 to TRBJ1-5, with D tentatively TRBD1 (5 bases). Trimming cost V 7 bases and J 2 bases, with 9 bases left between them. The CDR3 loop spans 13 amino acids. Germline V gene data show CDR1 as MDHEN and CDR2 as SYDVKM. Here the CDR3 reads CASTGWRNQPQHF. For the CDR3, the DNA is TGTGCCAGCACAGGGTGGCGCAATCAGCCCCAGCATTTT.

This clone was recorded a few times. The chain recombines TRBV7-9 with TRBJ2-1; D not resolved. The CDR3 loop spans 12 amino acids. V lost 3 bases, J lost 5 bases, and 5 bases lay in between. The germline V gene has CDR1 SEHNR and CDR2 FQNEAQ (reference sequence). The CDR3 reads CASSFSHNEQFF. For the CDR3, the DNA is TGTGCCAGCAGCTTTAGTCACAATGAGCAGTTCTTC.

The chain combines TRBV5-4 with TRBJ2-2, with D tentatively TRBD2 (6 bases). V lost 4 bases and J 7 bases, leaving 14 bases between the germline ends. The germline V gene has CDR1 SGHNT and CDR2 YYREEE (reference sequence). CDR3 length: 14 residues. The CDR3 is CASSLNWGVGELFF. For the CDR3, the DNA is TGTGCCAGCAGCCTCAATTGGGGGGTCGGGGAGCTGTTTTTT.

This chain uses TRBV5-4 with TRBJ2-1; tentative D call: TRBD2 (5 bases). Per the germline V gene, CDR1 is SGHNT and CDR2 is YYREEE (reference sequence). The CDR3 spans 14 residues. V shed 4 bases and J shed 0 bases, with 8 bases lying between them. The CDR3: CASSHGSSYNEQFF. The DNA for the CDR3 is TGTGCCAGCAGCCATGGGAGCTCCTACAATGAGCAGTTCTTC.

The V gene is TRBV7-9, the J gene TRBJ2-5; unclear D gene. The ends were cut back, 3 bases at V and 5 bases at J, with 10 bases in the middle. CDR1 SEHNR and CDR2 FQNEAQ come from the germline V gene (reference sequence). The CDR3 is made up of 13 amino acids. This CDR3 is CASSFGSRETQYF. The CDR3 coding sequence is TGTGCCAGCAGCTTCGGATCGCGGGAGACCCAGTACTTC.

This clone showed up just a few times. The V and J genes are TRBV2 and TRBJ1-1; TRBD1 might be the D (5 bases). The CDR3 is 14 amino acids. CDR1 and CDR2 (germline): SNHLY, FYNNEI. V gave up 6 bases and J gave up 5 bases, with 16 bases separating them. CDR3: CASREGGVVTEAFF. The CDR3 region has the DNA TGTGCCAGCAGGGAGGGAGGGGTCGTTACTGAAGCTTTCTTT.